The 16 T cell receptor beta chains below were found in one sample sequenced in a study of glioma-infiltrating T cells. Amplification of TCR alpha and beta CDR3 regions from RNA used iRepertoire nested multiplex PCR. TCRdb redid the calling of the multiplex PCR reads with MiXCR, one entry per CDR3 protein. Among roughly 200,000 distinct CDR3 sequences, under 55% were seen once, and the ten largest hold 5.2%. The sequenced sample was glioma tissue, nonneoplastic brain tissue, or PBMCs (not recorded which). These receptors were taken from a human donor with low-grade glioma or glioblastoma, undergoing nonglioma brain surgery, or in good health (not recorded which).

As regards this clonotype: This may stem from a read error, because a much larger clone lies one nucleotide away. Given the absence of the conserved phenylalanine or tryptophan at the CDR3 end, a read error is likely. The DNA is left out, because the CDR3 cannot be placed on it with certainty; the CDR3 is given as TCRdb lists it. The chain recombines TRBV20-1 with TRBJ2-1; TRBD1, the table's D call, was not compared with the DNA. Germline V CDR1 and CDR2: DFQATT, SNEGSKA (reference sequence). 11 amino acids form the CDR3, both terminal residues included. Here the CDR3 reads CSALHGTTREV.

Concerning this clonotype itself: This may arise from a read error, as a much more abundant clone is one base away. For the CDR3, the DNA is TGTGCCAGCAGCCTGGACCACGAGCAGTACTTC. It specifies CASSLDHEQYF. The chain joins TRBV25-1 to TRBJ2-7; D call uncertain. This CDR3 spans 11 amino acids. Deletions cut 6 bases from V and 5 bases from J, with 8 bases between. Germline V lookup: CDR1 MGHDK, CDR2 SYGVNS.

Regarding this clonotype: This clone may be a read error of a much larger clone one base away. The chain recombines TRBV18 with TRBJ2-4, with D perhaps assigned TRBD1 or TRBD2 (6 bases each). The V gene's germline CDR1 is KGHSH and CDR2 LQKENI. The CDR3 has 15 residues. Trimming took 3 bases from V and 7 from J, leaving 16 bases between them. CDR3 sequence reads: CASSPLGGESNIQYF. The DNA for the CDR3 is TGTGCCAGCTCACCTTTGGGGGGCGAGTCGAACATTCAGTACTTC. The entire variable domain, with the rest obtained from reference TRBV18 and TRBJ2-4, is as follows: NAGVMQNPRHLVRRRGQEARLRCSPMKGHSHVYWYRQLPEEGLKFMVYLQKENIIDESGMPKERFSAEFPKEGPSILRIQQVVRGDSAAYFCASSPLGGESNIQYFGAGTRLSVL.

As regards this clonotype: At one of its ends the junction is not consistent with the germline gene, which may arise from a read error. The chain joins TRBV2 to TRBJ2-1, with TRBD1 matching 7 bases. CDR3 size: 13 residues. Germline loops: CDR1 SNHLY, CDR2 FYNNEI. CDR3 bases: TGTGCCAGCAGCCGACAGGGTTACAATGCGCAGTTCTTC. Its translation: CASSRQGYNAQFF.

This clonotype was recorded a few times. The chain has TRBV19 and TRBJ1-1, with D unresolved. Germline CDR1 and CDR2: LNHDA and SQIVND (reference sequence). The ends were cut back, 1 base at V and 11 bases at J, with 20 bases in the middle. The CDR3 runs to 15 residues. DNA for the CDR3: TGTGCCAGTAGTATAGTAAGTCGAGGGAGGTTGGACGCTTTCTTT. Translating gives CASSIVSRGRLDAFF.

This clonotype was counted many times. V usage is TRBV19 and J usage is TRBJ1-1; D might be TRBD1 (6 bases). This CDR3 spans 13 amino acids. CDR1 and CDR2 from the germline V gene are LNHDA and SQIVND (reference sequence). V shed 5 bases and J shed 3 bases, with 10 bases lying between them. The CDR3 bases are TGTGCCAGTAGTTCTGGGGGCTACACTGAAGCTTTCTTT. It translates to CASSSGGYTEAFF. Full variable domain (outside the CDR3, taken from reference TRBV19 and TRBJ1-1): DGGITQSPKYLFRKEGQNVTLSCEQNLNHDAMYWYRQDPGQGLRLIYYSQIVNDFQKGDIAEGYSVSREKKESFPLTVTSAQKNPTAFYLCASSSGGYTEAFFGQGTRLTVV.

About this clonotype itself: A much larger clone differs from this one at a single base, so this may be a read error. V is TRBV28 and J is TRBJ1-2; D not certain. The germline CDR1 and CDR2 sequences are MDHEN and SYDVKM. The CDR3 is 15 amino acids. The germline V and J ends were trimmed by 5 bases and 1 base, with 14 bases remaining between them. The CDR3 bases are TGTGCCAGCAGTCAACCCCGTTGTTTTAACTATGGCTACACCTTC. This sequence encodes CASSQPRCFNYGYTF.

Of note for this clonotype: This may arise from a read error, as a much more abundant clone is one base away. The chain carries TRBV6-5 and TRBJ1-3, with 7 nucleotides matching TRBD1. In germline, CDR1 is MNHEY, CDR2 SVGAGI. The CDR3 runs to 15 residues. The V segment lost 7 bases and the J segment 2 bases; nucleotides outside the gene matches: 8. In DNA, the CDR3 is TGTGCCAGCACTCCCAGGGGGAAGCCTGGAAACACCATATATTTT. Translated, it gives CASTPRGKPGNTIYF.

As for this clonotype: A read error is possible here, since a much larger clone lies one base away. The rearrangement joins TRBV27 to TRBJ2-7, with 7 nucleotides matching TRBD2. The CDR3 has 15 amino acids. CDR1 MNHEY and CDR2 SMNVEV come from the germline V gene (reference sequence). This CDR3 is CASSTPGGWSYGQYF. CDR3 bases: TGTGCCAGCAGTACTCCGGGGGGTTGGTCCTACGGGCAGTACTTC.

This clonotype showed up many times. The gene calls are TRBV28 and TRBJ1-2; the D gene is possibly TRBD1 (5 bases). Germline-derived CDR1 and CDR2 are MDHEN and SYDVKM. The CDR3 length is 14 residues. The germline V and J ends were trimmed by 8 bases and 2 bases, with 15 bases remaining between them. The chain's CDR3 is CASERGKGNYGYTF. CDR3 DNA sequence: TGTGCCAGCGAAAGGGGCAAGGGAAACTATGGCTACACCTTC.

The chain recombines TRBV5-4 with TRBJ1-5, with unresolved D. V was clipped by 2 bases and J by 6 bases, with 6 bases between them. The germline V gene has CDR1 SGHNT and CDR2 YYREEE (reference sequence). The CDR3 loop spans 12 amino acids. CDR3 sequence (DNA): TGTGCCAGCAGCTTTTGGGGTCAGCCCCAGCATTTT. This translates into CASSFWGQPQHF.

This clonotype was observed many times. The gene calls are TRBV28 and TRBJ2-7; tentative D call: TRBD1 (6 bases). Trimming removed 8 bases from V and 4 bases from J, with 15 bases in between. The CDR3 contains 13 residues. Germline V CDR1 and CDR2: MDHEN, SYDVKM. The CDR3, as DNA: TGTGCCAGCGTGGACAGTCTGATATACGAGCAGTACTTC. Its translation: CASVDSLIYEQYF.

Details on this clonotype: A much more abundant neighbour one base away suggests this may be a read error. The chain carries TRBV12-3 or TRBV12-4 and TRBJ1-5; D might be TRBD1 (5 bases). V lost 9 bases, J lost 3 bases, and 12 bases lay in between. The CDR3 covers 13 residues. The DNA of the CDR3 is TGTGCCAGAAGTCGGGACGACAATCAGCCCCAGCATTTT. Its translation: CARSRDDNQPQHF.

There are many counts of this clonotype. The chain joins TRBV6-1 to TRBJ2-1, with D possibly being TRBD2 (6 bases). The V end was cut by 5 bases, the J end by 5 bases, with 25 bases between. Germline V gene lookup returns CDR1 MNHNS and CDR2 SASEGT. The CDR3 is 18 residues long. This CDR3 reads CASSSWPGGSGTNNEQFF. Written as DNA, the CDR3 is TGTGCCAGCAGTTCCTGGCCTGGGGGGAGCGGTACCAACAATGAGCAGTTCTTC.

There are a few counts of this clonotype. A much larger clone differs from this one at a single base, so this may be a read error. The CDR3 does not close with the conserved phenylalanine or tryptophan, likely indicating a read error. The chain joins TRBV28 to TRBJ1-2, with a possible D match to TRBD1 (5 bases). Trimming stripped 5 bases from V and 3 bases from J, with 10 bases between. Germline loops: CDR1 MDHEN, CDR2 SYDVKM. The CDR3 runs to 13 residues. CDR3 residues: CASSTGTYYGYTL. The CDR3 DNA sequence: TGTGCCAGCAGTACGGGGACCTACTATGGCTACACCTTA.

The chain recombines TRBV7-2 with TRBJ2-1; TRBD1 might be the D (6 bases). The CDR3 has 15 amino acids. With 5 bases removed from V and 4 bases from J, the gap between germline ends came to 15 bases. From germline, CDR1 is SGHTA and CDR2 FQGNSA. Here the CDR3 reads CASSTGQGIYNEQFF. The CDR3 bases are TGTGCCAGCAGCACGGGGCAGGGGATTTACAATGAGCAGTTCTTC.